Each of the 26 T cell receptor beta chains below was sequenced from the same sample in a study of blood T cells in healthy people across ages. PCR was performed a second time for roughly 7 to 12 cycles using a sample-barcoded 5' primer and a J-beta primer mix. TCRdb passed the 5' RACE reads through MiXCR, listing each CDR3 protein once. The sample comprises approximately 800,000 distinct CDR3 sequences, roughly 56% of which are singletons, and approximately 24% rests with the top ten. The sample consisted of blood. These receptors all stem from a middle-aged man in good health.

This clonotype was seen more than once but under ten times. The chain joins TRBV9 to TRBJ2-5, with D hard to call. Germline CDR1 SGDLS, CDR2 YYNGEE. V lost 4 bases and J 0 bases, leaving 10 bases between the germline ends. The length of the CDR3 is 14 residues. The CDR3 sequence is CASSSEQYQETQYF. DNA for the CDR3: TGTGCCAGCAGCTCAGAACAGTACCAAGAGACCCAGTACTTC.

This clonotype was seen only a few times. The chain recombines TRBV24-1 with TRBJ2-6, with 9 bases lining up with TRBD1. Looked up from germline, CDR1 is KGHDR and CDR2 is SFDVKD. This CDR3 comprises 16 residues. Trimming removed 2 bases from V and 2 bases from J; junction bases left unmatched: 0. The CDR3 sequence is CATSDWDRAGANVLTF. CDR3 in DNA: TGTGCCACCAGTGATTGGGACAGGGCTGGGGCCAACGTCCTGACTTTC.

The sample holds a few counts of this clonotype. The chain carries TRBV20-1 and TRBJ2-7; D assignment may be TRBD1 or TRBD2 (6 bases each). Trimming left V 4 bases short and J 2 bases short, with 15 bases between. This CDR3 contains 14 residues. Germline V gives CDR1 DFQATT, CDR2 SNEGSKA (reference sequence). This CDR3 is CSATRRGIPYEQYF. The DNA for the CDR3 is TGCAGTGCTACCCGGAGGGGGATCCCCTACGAGCAGTACTTC.

The CDR3 reads CSARTVGQGAVREQFF. The DNA for the CDR3 is TGCAGTGCTAGAACGGTGGGGCAGGGGGCAGTCAGGGAGCAGTTCTTC. The chain is built from TRBV20-1 and TRBJ2-1; 8 nucleotides line up with TRBD1. The CDR3 length is 16 residues. Germline V gene sequence: CDR1 DFQATT, CDR2 SNEGSKA (reference sequence). The V and J ends lost 2 bases and 10 bases, in that order; junction bases with no gene match: 16.

The genes are TRBV5-6 and TRBJ1-1; D gene ambiguous. CDR1 and CDR2 from the germline V gene are SGHDT and YYEEEE. The V gene lost 3 bases and the J gene lost 4 bases, with 7 bases spanning the gap. The CDR3 runs to 12 residues. The CDR3 protein is CASSYIGTEAFF. The CDR3 DNA is TGTGCCAGCAGCTATATTGGCACTGAAGCTTTCTTT.

Of note for this clonotype: One end of the junction fails to match germline, which may point to a read error. The rearrangement links TRBV5-1 to TRBJ2-4; TRBD2 agrees at 8 bases. Judging by the DNA end, TRBJ2-7 fits better; the J call may be wrong. The germline V gene has CDR1 SGHRS and CDR2 YFSETQ. The CDR3 loop spans 15 amino acids. The CDR3 coding sequence is TGCGCCAGCAGATTGGGAGCGGGAGTCGTCTACGAGCAGTACTTC. This encodes CASRLGAGVVYEQYF.

The rearrangement joins TRBV6-5 to TRBJ1-2; possibly TRBD1 for D (5 bases). With 6 bases removed from V and 7 bases from J, the gap between germline ends came to 21 bases. There are 15 residues in the CDR3. Looked up from germline, CDR1 is MNHEY and CDR2 is SVGAGI. The CDR3 DNA is TGTGCCAGCAGCCTTAGGGGACGGGGTTTCGGTGGCTACACCTTC. Protein sequence: CASSLRGRGFGGYTF.

This clonotype was observed a few times. This sequence joins TRBV9 and TRBJ1-6; D call uncertain. There are 12 residues in the CDR3. V was shortened by 4 bases and J by 10 bases, with 9 bases between the two germline ends. Germline V gene lookup returns CDR1 SGDLS and CDR2 YYNGEE. The CDR3 here is CASSPGESPLHF. DNA for the CDR3: TGTGCCAGCAGCCCCGGGGAGTCACCCCTCCACTTT.

In this sample, this clonotype turned up a few times. This chain joins TRBV5-1 and TRBJ2-1; D is uncertain. The CDR3 runs 11 residues. V was clipped by 6 bases and J by 7 bases, with 8 bases between them. Germline values: CDR1 SGHRS, CDR2 YFSETQ. CDR3: CASNGRNEQFF. As DNA, the CDR3 is TGCGCCAGCAACGGACGAAATGAGCAGTTCTTC.

J is TRBJ1-4 and V is TRBV20-1; D unresolved. CDR1 and CDR2 from the germline V gene are DFQATT and SNEGSKA (reference sequence). This CDR3 has 14 amino acids. Trimming shortened V by 6 bases and J by 3 bases, and 14 bases separated the two germline ends. CDR3 loop: CSALGREPNEKLFF. In nucleotides, the CDR3 is TGCAGTGCCCTAGGTCGGGAACCTAATGAAAAACTGTTTTTT.

This clonotype was observed a single time. V is TRBV2 and J is TRBJ2-7; 8 bases agree with TRBD2. The trim removed 5 bases at V and 6 bases at J, leaving 12 bases unmatched. CDR3 length: 15 residues. Germline V gene sequence: CDR1 SNHLY, CDR2 FYNNEI. CDR3 region: CASSPRTSINSEQYF. CDR3 DNA sequence: TGTGCCAGCAGTCCCCGGACTAGCATAAACTCCGAGCAGTACTTC.

As DNA, the CDR3 is TGTGCCAGCAGCGTAGGGACGGGAGCCACAGATACGCAGTATTTT. Protein sequence: CASSVGTGATDTQYF. This chain links TRBV9 with TRBJ2-3, with D perhaps matching TRBD2 (6 bases). Germline V gene data show CDR1 as SGDLS and CDR2 as YYNGEE. The CDR3 extends over 15 amino acids. The ends were cut back, 0 bases at V and 2 bases at J, with 10 bases in the middle. The variable domain in full, with the rest retrieved from reference TRBV9 and TRBJ2-3, is DSGVTQTPKHLITATGQRVTLRCSPRSGDLSVYWYQQSLDQGLQFLIQYYNGEERAKGNILERFSAQQFPDLHSELNLSSLELGDSALYFCASSVGTGATDTQYFGPGTRLTVL.

This clonotype was seen more than once but under ten times. The rearrangement links TRBV12-3 or TRBV12-4 to TRBJ2-7; maybe TRBD1 (6 bases). CDR3 length: 12 amino acids. Trimming removed 4 bases at V and 7 bases at J, with 11 bases between. This CDR3 reads CASSSGAREQYF. In DNA, the CDR3 is TGTGCCAGCAGTTCAGGGGCCAGAGAGCAGTACTTC.

J is TRBJ1-1 and V is TRBV2; tentatively, D is TRBD1 (6 bases). Germline CDR1 reads SNHLY; CDR2 reads FYNNEI. The V end lost 7 bases, the J end lost 6 bases, and 21 bases lay between the germline ends. The CDR3 sequence is 15 residues long. CDR3 sequence: CASMGSGVTSSEAFF. The CDR3 DNA reads TGTGCCAGCATGGGATCAGGGGTTACGAGCTCTGAAGCTTTCTTT.

This clonotype was seen a few times. The gene calls are TRBV29-1 and TRBJ2-1; D unclear. V lost 6 bases and J lost 7, with 10 bases in between. Germline assignment: CDR1 SQVTM and CDR2 ANQGSEA. The CDR3 length is 11 residues. This chain's CDR3 is CSVPTYNEQFF. CDR3 DNA sequence: TGCAGCGTCCCCACATATAATGAGCAGTTCTTC.

The chain carries TRBV3-1 and TRBJ2-5; D is unclear. Trimming removed 1 base at V and 11 bases at J, with 17 bases between. CDR3 length: 14 amino acids. Germline V CDR1 and CDR2: LGHDT, YNNKEL (reference sequence). CDR3 bases: TGTGCCAGCAGCCAAGCAACTGACTTTAATGAGCAGTACTTC. This gives the protein CASSQATDFNEQYF.

This clonotype was detected only once. One junction end does not reproduce the germline sequence, and a read error may be involved. The rearrangement joins TRBV29-1 to TRBJ2-6; D may be TRBD1 (5 bases). Germline V CDR1 and CDR2: SQVTM, ANQGSEA. There are 13 residues in the CDR3. The CDR3 reads CSVAPSGANALTF. DNA for the CDR3: TGCAGCGTTGCTCCCTCTGGGGCCAACGCCCTGACTTTC.

The CDR3 sequence: CASSDSSGQGSDTQYF. CDR3 nucleotides: TGTGCCAGCAGTGACTCCTCCGGACAGGGGTCAGATACGCAGTATTTT. V and J are TRBV6-4 and TRBJ2-3; 9 bases align to TRBD1. The CDR3 length is 16 residues. Germline V gene lookup returns CDR1 MRHNA and CDR2 SNTAGT. With V trimmed by 0 bases and J by 4 bases, 5 bases remained unmatched.

In this sample, this clonotype turned up a few times. This chain uses TRBV20-1 with TRBJ2-4; tentative D call: TRBD2 (6 bases). CDR1 and CDR2 (germline): DFQATT, SNEGSKA (reference sequence). CDR3 length: 14 amino acids. Trimming removed 7 bases from V and 8 bases from J, with 21 bases in between. The CDR3 protein is CSVQAPGTRDIQYF. CDR3 DNA: TGCAGTGTTCAGGCCCCCGGGACTCGGGACATTCAGTACTTC.

The chain uses TRBV7-8 and TRBJ2-6; TRBD1 aligns across 9 bases. The V and J ends lost 4 bases and 0 bases, in that order; junction bases with no gene match: 1. Per the germline V gene, CDR1 is SGHVS and CDR2 is FQNEAQ. The CDR3 has 16 residues. The CDR3 region has the DNA TGTGCCAGCAGCTGGGACAGGGCCTCTGGGGCCAACGTCCTGACTTTC. Its protein is CASSWDRASGANVLTF.

The chain employs TRBV13 and TRBJ2-1, with 9 nucleotides matching TRBD1. V dropped 3 bases and J dropped 8; count of bases not matched to a gene: 17. Germline V CDR1 and CDR2: PRHDT, FYEKMQ (reference sequence). The CDR3 sequence is 18 residues long. The CDR3 coding sequence is TGTGCCAGCAGCTTCTCCGCCGGCACCGGGACAGGGATCCATGAGCAGTTCTTC. Translation: CASSFSAGTGTGIHEQFF.

This chain connects TRBV7-2 to TRBJ2-7; 11 nucleotides line up with TRBD2. J lost 2 bases, V lost 5 bases, and 5 bases had no gene match. Germline V gives CDR1 SGHTA, CDR2 FQGNSA. The CDR3 runs 15 residues. The CDR3 DNA reads TGTGCCAGCAGCACTCCGGGACTAGCGGCCTACGAGCAGTACTTC. It translates to CASSTPGLAAYEQYF. The complete variable domain, with remaining parts taken from reference TRBV7-2 and TRBJ2-7, reads GAGVSQSPSNKVTEKGKDVELRCDPISGHTALYWYRQSLGQGLEFLIYFQGNSAPDKSGLPSDRFSAERTGGSVSTLTIQRTQQEDSAVYLCASSTPGLAAYEQYFGPGTRLTVT.

The chain employs TRBV20-1 and TRBJ1-2; D remains unclear. CDR1 and CDR2 (germline): DFQATT, SNEGSKA (reference sequence). The V gene lost 1 base and the J gene lost 4 bases, with 7 bases spanning the gap. This CDR3 comprises 12 residues. The CDR3 sequence is CSARVESYGYTF. The CDR3, as DNA: TGCAGTGCTAGAGTGGAGTCCTATGGCTACACCTTC.

V gene TRBV6-2 or TRBV6-3 combines with J gene TRBJ2-5; the match to TRBD1 covers 8 bases. From germline, CDR1 is MNHEY and CDR2 SVGEGT. This CDR3 has 16 residues. The V gene end was trimmed by 1 base and the J gene end by 2 bases; junction bases not matched to a gene: 6. The CDR3: CASSYFSNRGQETQYF. The CDR3 DNA follows: TGTGCCAGCAGTTACTTCTCGAACAGGGGGCAAGAGACCCAGTACTTC.

The chain has TRBV4-1 and TRBJ1-1, with 10 bases identical to TRBD1. Germline V gene sequence: CDR1 MGHRA, CDR2 YSYEKL. There are 17 residues in the CDR3. The V gene end was trimmed by 0 bases and the J gene end by 5 bases; junction bases not matched to a gene: 9. The CDR3 region has the DNA TGCGCCAGCAGCCAAGAACAAGTCTGGACAGGGGGGACTGAAGCTTTCTTT. This encodes CASSQEQVWTGGTEAFF.

This clonotype showed up just a few times. The J gene is TRBJ1-5, the V gene TRBV7-2, with 9 bases identical to TRBD1. Germline V CDR1 and CDR2: SGHTA, FQGNSA. Germline trimming cut 5 bases from V and 2 bases from J; bases unmatched to any gene: 4. The CDR3 runs 15 residues. CDR3: CASSVGQGRNQPQHF. In DNA, the CDR3 is TGTGCCAGCAGCGTGGGACAGGGACGCAATCAGCCCCAGCATTTT.